Following are 10 T cell receptor beta chains from one sample sequenced in a study of cytomegalovirus exposure and HLA in healthy donors. Both 60 Vbeta primers and 13 Jbeta primers went into the PCR. Repertoires were generated with immunoSEQ multiplex PCR, while TCRdb's copy carries only in-frame clones and drops some. This table has more than 140,000 clones, about 80% appearing once. Sample: PBMCs. The origin of the receptors is a male donor in good health and CMV-seronegative.

The rearrangement joins TRBV6-6 to TRBJ2-5, with 7 bases fitting TRBD1. The CDR3 is made up of 15 amino acids. The junction had 7 bases not matched to a gene; V was cut back by 0 bases and J by 6 bases. Germline V gene data show CDR1 as MNHNY and CDR2 as SVGAGI (reference sequence). Here the CDR3 DNA reads TGTGCCAGCAGTTACTCACAGGGGCCCCTAAAGACCCAGTACTTC. Its protein product is CASSYSQGPLKTQYF.

The chain has TRBV19 and TRBJ1-1; D gene unclear. Germline CDR1 is LNHDA and CDR2 is SQIVND (reference sequence). V lost 5 bases, J lost 0 bases, and 10 bases lay in between. The CDR3 is 14 amino acids. CDR3 in amino acids: CASSDDGMNTEAFF. The CDR3 region has the DNA TGTGCCAGTAGTGATGACGGGATGAACACTGAAGCTTTCTTT. The variable domain in full, completed from reference TRBV19 and TRBJ1-1, reads DGGITQSPKYLFRKEGQNVTLSCEQNLNHDAMYWYRQDPGQGLRLIYYSQIVNDFQKGDIAEGYSVSREKKESFPLTVTSAQKNPTAFYLCASSDDGMNTEAFFGQGTRLTVV.

This clone was seen once. This chain connects TRBV30 to TRBJ1-5; weak D call: TRBD1 (5 bases). The V and J ends lost 0 bases and 5 bases respectively, with 11 bases between them. Germline V gene data show CDR1 as GTSNPN and CDR2 as SVGIG (reference sequence). This CDR3 is 14 amino acids long. This CDR3 reads CAWSVAGLDQPQHF. In DNA form, the CDR3 reads TGTGCCTGGAGTGTCGCGGGGCTCGATCAGCCCCAGCATTTT. Based on the CDR3 plus reference TRBV30 and TRBJ1-5, the full variable domain is SQTIHQWPATLVQPVGSPLSLECTVEGTSNPNLYWYRQAAGRGLQLLFYSVGIGQISSEVPQNLSASRPQDRQFILSSKKLLLSDSGFYLCAWSVAGLDQPQHFGDGTRLSIL.

This clone was counted only a few times. J is TRBJ1-2 and V is TRBV6-1, with D possibly TRBD1 on 6 matching bases. V lost 2 bases and J lost 4, with 14 bases in between. This CDR3 is built from 15 residues. Germline V lookup: CDR1 MNHNS, CDR2 SASEGT. The CDR3 loop reads CASSESPGVTYGYTF. For the CDR3, the DNA is TGTGCCAGCAGTGAATCTCCAGGGGTAACCTATGGCTACACCTTC.

The chain carries TRBV30 and TRBJ1-1; 8 nucleotides align to TRBD1. The CDR3 covers 14 residues. The junction had 9 bases not matched to a gene; V was cut back by 2 bases and J by 7 bases. CDR1 is GTSNPN, CDR2 SVGIG, per germline (reference sequence). The CDR3, as DNA: TGTGCCTGGAGTCGCACCAACAGGGGGATTGAAGCTTTCTTT. Its translation is CAWSRTNRGIEAFF. The entire variable domain, with the rest obtained from reference TRBV30 and TRBJ1-1, is as follows: SQTIHQWPATLVQPVGSPLSLECTVEGTSNPNLYWYRQAAGRGLQLLFYSVGIGQISSEVPQNLSASRPQDRQFILSSKKLLLSDSGFYLCAWSRTNRGIEAFFGQGTRLTVV.

The chain joins TRBV28 to TRBJ2-7; weak D call: TRBD1 (6 bases). Trimming left V 10 bases short and J 5 bases short, with 21 bases between. CDR1 is MDHEN, CDR2 SYDVKM, per germline. The CDR3 has 14 amino acids. In nucleotides, the CDR3 is TGTGCCATCCTAGGGCAGGGGCTTCAGGACGAGCAGTACTTC. Its translation: CAILGQGLQDEQYF.

The V call is TRBV9, the J call TRBJ1-2; D is ambiguous. Deletions cut 4 bases from V and 2 bases from J, with 9 bases between. The CDR3 covers 13 residues. Germline CDR1 and CDR2: SGDLS and YYNGEE. CDR3 sequence reads: CASSPPENYGYTF. The CDR3 region has the DNA TGTGCCAGCAGCCCTCCAGAAAACTATGGCTACACCTTC.

V and J are TRBV11-2 and TRBJ1-5; 7 bases match TRBD1. Germline CDR1 reads SGHAT; CDR2 reads FQNNGV. The CDR3 length is 15 residues. With V trimmed by 5 bases and J by 2 bases, 6 bases remained unmatched. CDR3 coding DNA: TGTGCCAGCAGCCCGGGGACAGTAGGCAATCAGCCCCAGCATTTT. Translation gives CASSPGTVGNQPQHF.

The sample holds a few counts of this clone. The rearrangement links TRBV6-5 to TRBJ1-1; 9 bases are shared with TRBD1. Trimming removed 7 bases from V and 11 bases from J; junction bases left unmatched: 14. Germline values: CDR1 MNHEY, CDR2 SVGAGI. The CDR3 runs 14 residues. CDR3 DNA: TGTGCCAGCATCGCCCGGGACAGGGTAAGGATCGCTTTCTTT. Amino acids: CASIARDRVRIAFF.

The V call is TRBV18, the J call TRBJ1-1; no firm D call. Germline loops: CDR1 KGHSH, CDR2 LQKENI. This CDR3 is built from 14 residues. Trimming removed 4 bases at V and 4 bases at J, with 13 bases between. The CDR3 loop is CASSLPSGSTEAFF. DNA of the CDR3: TGTGCCAGCTCACTTCCCTCCGGGAGCACTGAAGCTTTCTTT.